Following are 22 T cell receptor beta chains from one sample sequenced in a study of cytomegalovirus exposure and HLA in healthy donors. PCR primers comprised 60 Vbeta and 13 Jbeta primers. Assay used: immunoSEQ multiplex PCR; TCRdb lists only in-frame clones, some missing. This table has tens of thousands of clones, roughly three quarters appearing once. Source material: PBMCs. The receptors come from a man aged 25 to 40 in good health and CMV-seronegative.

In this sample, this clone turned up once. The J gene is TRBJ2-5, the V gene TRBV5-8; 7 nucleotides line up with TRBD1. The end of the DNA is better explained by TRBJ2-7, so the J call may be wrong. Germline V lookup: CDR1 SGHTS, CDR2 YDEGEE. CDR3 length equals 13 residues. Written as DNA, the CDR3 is TGTGCCAGCATAAACAGGGGAGCCTACGAGCAGTACTTC. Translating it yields CASINRGAYEQYF.

The CDR3 DNA reads TGTGCCAGTAGTATAGAAGGAGGGGCCACCCCAAATGGCTACACCTTC. Translation gives CASSIEGGATPNGYTF. J is TRBJ1-2 and V is TRBV19; TRBD1 is a possible D gene (5 bases). The CDR3 sequence is 16 residues long. Germline assignment: CDR1 LNHDA and CDR2 SQIVND (reference sequence). Trimming removed 0 bases at V and 6 bases at J, with 17 bases between.

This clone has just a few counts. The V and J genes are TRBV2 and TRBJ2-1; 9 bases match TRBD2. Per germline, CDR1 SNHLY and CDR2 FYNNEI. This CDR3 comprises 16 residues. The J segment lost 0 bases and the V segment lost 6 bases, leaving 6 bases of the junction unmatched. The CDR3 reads CASRGRGGSSYNEQFF. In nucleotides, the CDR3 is TGTGCCAGCAGGGGGCGGGGGGGCAGCTCCTACAATGAGCAGTTCTTC.

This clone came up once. CDR3 DNA sequence: TGTGCCAGCTCACCACGCAGGGAAGATACGCAGTATTTT. The encoded protein is CASSPRREDTQYF. The J gene is TRBJ2-3, the V gene TRBV18; D is perhaps TRBD1 (5 bases). The CDR3 consists of 13 residues. Germline V gives CDR1 KGHSH, CDR2 LQKENI. The V and J ends lost 1 base and 5 bases respectively, with 7 bases between them.

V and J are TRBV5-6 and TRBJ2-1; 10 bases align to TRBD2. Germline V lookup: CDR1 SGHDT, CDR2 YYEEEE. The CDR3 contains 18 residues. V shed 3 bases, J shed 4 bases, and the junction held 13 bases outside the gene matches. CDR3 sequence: CASSSLGSSGSRYNEQFF. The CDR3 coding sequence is TGTGCCAGCAGCTCTTTGGGGTCTAGCGGGAGCCGATACAATGAGCAGTTCTTC.

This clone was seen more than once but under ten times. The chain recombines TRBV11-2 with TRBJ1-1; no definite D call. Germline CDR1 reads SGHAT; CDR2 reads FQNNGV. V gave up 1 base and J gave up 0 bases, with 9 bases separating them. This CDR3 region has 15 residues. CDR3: CASSLGGSMNTEAFF. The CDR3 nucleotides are TGTGCCAGCAGCTTAGGAGGCAGTATGAACACTGAAGCTTTCTTT.

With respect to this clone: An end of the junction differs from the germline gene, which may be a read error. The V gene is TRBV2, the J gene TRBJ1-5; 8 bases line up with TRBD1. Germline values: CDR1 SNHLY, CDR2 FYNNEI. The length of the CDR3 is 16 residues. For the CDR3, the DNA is TGTGCCAGCAGTAAAGCCGGGACAGGCGGGAATCAGCCCCAGCATTTT. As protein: CASSKAGTGGNQPQHF.

This chain's CDR3 is CASTLRTGSGNTIYF. CDR3 in DNA: TGTGCCAGTACCCTAAGGACAGGCTCTGGAAACACCATATATTTT. This sequence joins TRBV19 and TRBJ1-3; 7 bases line up with TRBD1. The length of the CDR3 is 15 residues. V was clipped by 7 bases and J by 0 bases; unmatched bases: 6. Germline-derived CDR1 and CDR2 are LNHDA and SQIVND (reference sequence).

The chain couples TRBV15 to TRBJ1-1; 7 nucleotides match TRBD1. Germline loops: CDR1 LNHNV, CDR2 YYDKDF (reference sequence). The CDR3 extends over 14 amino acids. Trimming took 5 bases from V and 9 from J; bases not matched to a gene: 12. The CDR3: CATSEAAQGIQAFF. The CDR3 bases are TGTGCCACCAGCGAGGCCGCACAGGGGATCCAAGCTTTCTTT.

The CDR3 DNA reads TGCGCCAGCAGCTTACTAACAGGGTTGGACACTGAAGCTTTCTTT. This codes for CASSLLTGLDTEAFF. V usage is TRBV5-1 and J usage is TRBJ1-1, with D maybe TRBD1 (6 bases). The CDR3 runs 15 residues. The germline V and J ends were trimmed by 2 bases and 3 bases, with 14 bases remaining between them. Germline CDR1 and CDR2: SGHRS and YFSETQ.

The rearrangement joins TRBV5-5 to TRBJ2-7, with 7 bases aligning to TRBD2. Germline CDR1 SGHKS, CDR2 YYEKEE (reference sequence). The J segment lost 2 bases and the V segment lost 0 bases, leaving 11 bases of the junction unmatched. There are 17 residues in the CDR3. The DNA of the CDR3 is TGTGCCAGCAGCTTGGCCAAACGTCTAGCGGCCACCTACGAGCAGTACTTC. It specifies CASSLAKRLAATYEQYF.

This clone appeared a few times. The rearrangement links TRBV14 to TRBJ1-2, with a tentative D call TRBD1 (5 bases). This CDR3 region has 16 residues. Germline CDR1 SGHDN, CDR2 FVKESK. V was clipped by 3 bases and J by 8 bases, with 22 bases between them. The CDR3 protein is CASSHSNSQGLRGYTF. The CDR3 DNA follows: TGTGCCAGCAGCCACTCAAATTCCCAGGGACTGCGAGGCTACACCTTC.

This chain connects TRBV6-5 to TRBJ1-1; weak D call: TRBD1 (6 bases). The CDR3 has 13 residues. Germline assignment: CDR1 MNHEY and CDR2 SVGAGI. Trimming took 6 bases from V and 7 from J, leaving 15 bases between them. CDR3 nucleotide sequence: TGTGCCAGCAGCTATCGGCAGGGGCTTGAAGCTTTCTTT. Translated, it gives CASSYRQGLEAFF.

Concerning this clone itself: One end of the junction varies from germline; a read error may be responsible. The CDR3 coding sequence is TGTGCCAGCAGTTACTGGGGACAGGGTACCGGGGGGCTGTTTTTT. It encodes CASSYWGQGTGGLFF. The chain combines TRBV6-6 with TRBJ2-2; 9 nucleotides agree with TRBD1. Germline V CDR1 and CDR2: MNHNY, SVGAGI (reference sequence). The CDR3 sequence is 15 residues long.

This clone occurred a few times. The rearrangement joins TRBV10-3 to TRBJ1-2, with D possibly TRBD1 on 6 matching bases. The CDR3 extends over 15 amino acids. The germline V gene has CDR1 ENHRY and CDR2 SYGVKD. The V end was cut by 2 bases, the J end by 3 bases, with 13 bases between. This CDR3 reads CAISEPQDSHYGYTF. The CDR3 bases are TGTGCCATCAGTGAGCCCCAGGACAGCCACTATGGCTACACCTTC.

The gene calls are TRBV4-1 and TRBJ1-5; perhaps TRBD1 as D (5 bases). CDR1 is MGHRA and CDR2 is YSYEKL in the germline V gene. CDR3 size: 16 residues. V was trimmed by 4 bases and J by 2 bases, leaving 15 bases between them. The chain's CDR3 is CASSLRSGSGNQPQHF. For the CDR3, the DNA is TGCGCCAGCAGCCTACGGTCAGGGTCGGGCAATCAGCCCCAGCATTTT.

The CDR3, as DNA: TGTGCCAGCAGTTTTTGGTCCCCTGGGGAGACAGATACGCAGTATTTT. Its protein product is CASSFWSPGETDTQYF. The genes are TRBV27 and TRBJ2-3; TRBD2 might be the D (5 bases). Germline CDR1 is MNHEY and CDR2 is SMNVEV (reference sequence). V lost 3 bases and J lost 3, with 16 bases in between. The CDR3 spans 16 residues.

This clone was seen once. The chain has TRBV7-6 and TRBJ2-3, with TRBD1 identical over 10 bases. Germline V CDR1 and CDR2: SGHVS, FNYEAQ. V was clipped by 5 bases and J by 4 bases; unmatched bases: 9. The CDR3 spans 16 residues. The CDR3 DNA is TGTGCCAGCAGCCCCCGTGGGACAGGGGTGGCAGATACGCAGTATTTT. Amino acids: CASSPRGTGVADTQYF.

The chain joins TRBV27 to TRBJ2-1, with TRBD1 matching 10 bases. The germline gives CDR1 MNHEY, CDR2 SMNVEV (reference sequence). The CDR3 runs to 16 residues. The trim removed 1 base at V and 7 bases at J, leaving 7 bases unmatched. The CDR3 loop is CASSLYGTGVGNEQFF. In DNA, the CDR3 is TGTGCCAGCAGTTTATACGGGACAGGGGTAGGGAATGAGCAGTTCTTC.

The CDR3 loop is CASSQPDRGNTEAFF. In DNA form, the CDR3 reads TGCGCCAGCAGCCAGCCGGACAGGGGGAACACTGAAGCTTTCTTT. The chain joins TRBV4-1 to TRBJ1-1; TRBD1 aligns across 9 bases. The germline V gene encodes CDR1 MGHRA and CDR2 YSYEKL. The CDR3 is 15 amino acids. Trimming cost V 3 bases and J 1 base; bases outside gene matches: 3.

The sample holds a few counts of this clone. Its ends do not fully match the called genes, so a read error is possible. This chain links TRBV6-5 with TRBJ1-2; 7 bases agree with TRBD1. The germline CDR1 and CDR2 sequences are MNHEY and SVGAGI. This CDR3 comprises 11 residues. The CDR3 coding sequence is TGTGCCGGCAGGGGGGCGCATGGCTACACCTTC. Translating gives CAGRGAHGYTF.

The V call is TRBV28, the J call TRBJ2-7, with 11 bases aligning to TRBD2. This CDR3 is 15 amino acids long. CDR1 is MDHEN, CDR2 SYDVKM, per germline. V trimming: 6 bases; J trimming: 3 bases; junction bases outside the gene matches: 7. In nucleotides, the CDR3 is TGTGCCAGCAGCCCGACTAGCGGGAACTTCTACGAGCAGTACTTC. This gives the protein CASSPTSGNFYEQYF.